What follows are 2 T cell receptor beta chains derived from one specimen sequenced in a study of early T cells in non-severe SARS-CoV-2 infection. TCRdb reanalysed the 5' RACE reads using MiXCR and keeps one entry per CDR3 protein. The data contain approximately 81,000 distinct CDR3 sequences, 5.5% to 7.5% of them singletons. Sequencing input: whole blood. Receptor source: an adult who was a healthcare worker with PCR-confirmed SARS-CoV-2 infection or an uninfected control (not recorded which).

This clonotype was detected a few times. The V call is TRBV19, the J call TRBJ2-1; D is unresolved. Deletions cut 3 bases from V and 0 bases from J, with 6 bases between. CDR1 is LNHDA and CDR2 is SQIVND in the germline V gene (reference sequence). The CDR3 sequence is 14 residues long. For the CDR3, the DNA is TGTGCCAGTAGTATTAGTCACTCCTACAATGAGCAGTTCTTC. The encoded protein is CASSISHSYNEQFF.

This clonotype was counted a few times. The chain employs TRBV5-1 and TRBJ2-3; 8 bases are shared with TRBD2. In germline, CDR1 is SGHRS, CDR2 YFSETQ. V dropped 0 bases and J dropped 1; count of bases not matched to a gene: 4. The CDR3 runs to 16 residues. The CDR3 protein is CASSLVASGRTDTQYF. CDR3 nucleotide sequence: TGCGCCAGCAGCTTGGTGGCTAGCGGGCGCACAGATACGCAGTATTTT.